The source of this TCR beta chain is a study of T-cell reconstitution after alpha-beta-depleted transplantation in children. This sample's TCRbeta library carried unique molecular identifier barcodes. TCRdb reprocessed the PCR reads with MiXCR, giving one entry per CDR3 protein. The table lists about 490,000 distinct CDR3 sequences, about 10% of them singletons. Findings and caveats of the study: T cells produced anew were the main source of T-cell counts and diversity one year after transplant.

Germline values: CDR1 MNHEY, CDR2 SMNVEV (reference sequence). Deletions cut 5 bases from V and 2 bases from J, with 10 bases between. The length of the CDR3 is 14 residues. About this clonotype itself: Its antigen is not identified.

The receptor was derived from a child between 2 and 9 years old with inherited bone marrow failure, due to receive a stem cell transplant. The chain uses TRBV27 and TRBJ2-1; D remains unclear. The specimen comprised PBMCs, sampled before TCRalphabeta/CD19-depleted stem cell transplant. In DNA form, the CDR3 reads TGTGCCAGCAGTGTAGGTTTCGCCTACAATGAGCAGTTCTTC. It is translated as CASSVGFAYNEQFF.